What follows are 19 T cell receptor beta chains derived from one specimen sequenced in a study of control samples from healthy donors and cancer patients. Some clones are missing from TCRdb's copy, which holds only in-frame ones; the method was immunoSEQ multiplex PCR. The sample shows about 130,000 clones, roughly 90% of them seen only once. The sequenced material came from blood. These receptors were obtained from a man aged 45-65 years in good health.

This sequence joins TRBV3-1 (or the pseudogene TRBV3-2) and TRBJ2-5, with a tentative D call TRBD2 (5 bases). The CDR3 spans 13 residues. V lost 7 bases, J lost 5 bases, and 14 bases lay in between. CDR1 is LGHDT, CDR2 YNNKEL, per germline (reference sequence). The CDR3 coding sequence is TGTGCCAGCACCCGAAGAGGGTCGGAGACCCAGTACTTC. The encoded protein is CASTRRGSETQYF.

The genes are TRBV6-5 and TRBJ2-3, with no clear D. The ends were cut back, 7 bases at V and 6 bases at J, with 8 bases in the middle. This CDR3 region has 11 residues. Looked up from germline, CDR1 is MNHEY and CDR2 is SVGAGI. The CDR3 coding sequence is TGTGCCAGCAAAAGAGCGGATACGCAGTATTTT. This codes for CASKRADTQYF.

V and J are TRBV5-1 and TRBJ1-4, with a tentative D call TRBD1 (5 bases). From germline, CDR1 is SGHRS and CDR2 YFSETQ. V was pared by 4 bases and J by 2 bases, with 12 bases between. CDR3 length: 15 residues. The CDR3 is CASSKGDGTNEKLFF. CDR3 sequence (DNA): TGCGCCAGCAGCAAAGGGGACGGGACTAATGAAAAACTGTTTTTT.

The CDR3 protein is CASSTGTGVANIQYF. Written as DNA, the CDR3 is TGTGCCAGCTCGACCGGGACAGGGGTTGCAAACATTCAGTACTTC. This chain connects TRBV5-6 to TRBJ2-4, with TRBD1 matching over 10 bases. This CDR3 is 15 amino acids long. Germline trimming cut 7 bases from V and 6 bases from J; bases unmatched to any gene: 10. In germline, CDR1 is SGHDT, CDR2 YYEEEE.

This clone was observed a single time. CDR3 sequence (DNA): TGTGCCAGCAGCAGCAGGGAGTTAGTAACTAATGAAAAACTGTTTTTT. Residues: CASSSRELVTNEKLFF. This chain connects TRBV28 to TRBJ1-4; D might be TRBD1 (5 bases). The CDR3 is 16 amino acids. Germline V lookup: CDR1 MDHEN, CDR2 SYDVKM. V was trimmed by 6 bases and J by 1 base, leaving 15 bases between them.

The DNA for the CDR3 is TGCAGCGTTGAGAGCGAAGACAACTACGAGCAGTACTTC. It codes for CSVESEDNYEQYF. This sequence joins TRBV29-1 and TRBJ2-7; D is undetermined. CDR1 and CDR2 from the germline V gene are SQVTM and ANQGSEA. With 3 bases removed from V and 3 bases from J, the gap between germline ends came to 12 bases. The CDR3 totals 13 residues.

About this clone: Other DNA sequences in this sample translate to the same CDR3. The chain links TRBV7-2 to TRBJ2-2; TRBD2 agrees at 9 bases. The CDR3 totals 16 residues. Germline values: CDR1 SGHTA, CDR2 FQGNSA. After removal of 2 bases from V and 3 bases from J, the junction contained 4 bases not matched to a gene. This chain's CDR3 is CASSLRRGGYTGELFF. Here the CDR3 DNA reads TGTGCCAGCAGCTTAAGGCGGGGGGGTTACACCGGGGAGCTGTTTTTT.

The chain joins TRBV5-1 to TRBJ2-5, with 7 bases that match TRBD1. The ends lost 3 bases at V and 5 bases at J; junction bases unmatched: 10. There are 15 residues in the CDR3. Germline CDR1 is SGHRS and CDR2 is YFSETQ. CDR3 nucleotides: TGCGCCAGCAGCTCCACGACAGGGACGTTGGAGACCCAGTACTTC. Translated: CASSSTTGTLETQYF.

The rearrangement joins TRBV24-1 to TRBJ2-3, with D perhaps matching TRBD2 (5 bases). The CDR3 length is 17 residues. Trimming pared 5 bases from V and 2 bases from J, leaving 19 bases between. Germline CDR1 is KGHDR and CDR2 is SFDVKD. Here the CDR3 reads CATSGLTLEADTDTQYF. CDR3 coding DNA: TGTGCCACCAGTGGTCTGACCCTGGAGGCGGACACAGATACGCAGTATTTT.

The chain carries TRBV2 and TRBJ1-2, with TRBD1 as a possible D gene (5 bases). The CDR3 extends over 12 amino acids. Germline-derived CDR1 and CDR2 are SNHLY and FYNNEI. Trimming removed 6 bases at V and 6 bases at J, with 11 bases between. The DNA of the CDR3 is TGTGCCAGCAGCGGGGGTTTCGATGGCTACACCTTC. Its translation: CASSGGFDGYTF.

This sequence joins TRBV25-1 and TRBJ2-7; D unclear. CDR1 is MGHDK and CDR2 is SYGVNS in the germline V gene. CDR3 length: 11 residues. Trimming shortened V by 4 bases and J by 7 bases, and 8 bases separated the two germline ends. The CDR3 sequence is CASSVVEEQYF. CDR3 DNA sequence: TGTGCCAGCAGTGTGGTAGAAGAGCAGTACTTC.

This rearrangement joins TRBV7-3 to TRBJ2-1; D is ambiguous. Germline V gene data show CDR1 as SGHTA and CDR2 as FQGTGA. The length of the CDR3 is 13 residues. Between the trimmed V and J ends, which lost 5 bases and 8 bases, there was a span of 13 bases. CDR3 bases: TGTGCCAGCAGCCTACAAGTTTCCGATGAGCAGTTCTTC. Amino acid sequence: CASSLQVSDEQFF.

This chain joins TRBV11-3 and TRBJ2-7, with TRBD1 matching over 11 bases. The DNA end lines up better with TRBJ2-1; the J call may be wrong. The CDR3 extends over 15 amino acids. Germline CDR1 reads SGHNT; CDR2 reads YENEEA. The CDR3 DNA follows: TGTGCCAGCAGCTTATGGACAGGGGGCCTCAATGAGCAGTTCTTC. The encoded protein is CASSLWTGGLNEQFF.

The chain uses TRBV7-3 and TRBJ2-5; D tentatively reads TRBD1 or TRBD2 (5 bases each). V lost 1 base and J lost 5, with 8 bases in between. Germline V gene data show CDR1 as SGHTA and CDR2 as FQGTGA. The CDR3 totals 13 residues. The CDR3 DNA reads as TGTGCCAGCAGCTTAATCAGGGAGGAGACCCAGTACTTC. As protein: CASSLIREETQYF.

This CDR3 is CASRLPGTGESPLHF. In DNA, the CDR3 is TGCGCCAGCAGATTACCCGGGACAGGCGAGTCACCCCTCCACTTT. The chain is built from TRBV5-1 and TRBJ1-6; 8 nucleotides line up with TRBD1. The germline V gene has CDR1 SGHRS and CDR2 YFSETQ. This CDR3 region has 15 residues. The V gene end was trimmed by 5 bases and the J gene end by 10 bases; junction bases not matched to a gene: 11. The entire variable domain, with the rest obtained from reference TRBV5-1 and TRBJ1-6, is as follows: KAGVTQTPRYLIKTRGQQVTLSCSPISGHRSVSWYQQTPGQGLQFLFEYFSETQRNKGNFPGRFSGRQFSNSRSEMNVSTLELGDSALYLCASRLPGTGESPLHFGNGTRLTVT.

This clone has a single count. In DNA, the CDR3 is TGTGCCAGCAGATTATGGACAGGGGAAGGCTACACCTTC. Protein sequence: CASRLWTGEGYTF. This sequence joins TRBV6-5 and TRBJ1-2; 9 bases map to TRBD1. The length of the CDR3 is 13 residues. Trimming removed 6 bases from V and 8 bases from J; junction bases left unmatched: 7. Germline loops: CDR1 MNHEY, CDR2 SVGAGI.

This chain uses TRBV5-1 with TRBJ2-3; D remains unclear. Trimming shortened V by 4 bases and J by 3 bases, and 6 bases separated the two germline ends. This CDR3 is built from 12 residues. CDR1 is SGHRS, CDR2 YFSETQ, per germline. CDR3 sequence (DNA): TGCGCCAGCAGCGAGCCTACAGATACGCAGTATTTT. Protein: CASSEPTDTQYF.

The chain combines TRBV6-5 with TRBJ2-1, with 7 bases that match TRBD1. Germline V gives CDR1 MNHEY, CDR2 SVGAGI. V dropped 7 bases and J dropped 2; count of bases not matched to a gene: 8. The CDR3 is 15 residues long. CDR3 protein: CASKWDRSTYNEQFF. Here the CDR3 DNA reads TGTGCCAGCAAATGGGACAGAAGCACCTACAATGAGCAGTTCTTC.

The chain couples TRBV15 to TRBJ2-7; 9 nucleotides line up with TRBD1. The CDR3 is 17 amino acids. Trimming at V came to 5 bases and at J to 3 bases, leaving 14 bases not matched to a gene. The V gene's germline CDR1 is LNHNV and CDR2 YYDKDF (reference sequence). The DNA for the CDR3 is TGTGCCACCAGCCCGGACAGGGGAATAGGGGTTCGCTACGAGCAGTACTTC. As protein: CATSPDRGIGVRYEQYF.